These T cell receptor beta chains were read from a single sample in a study of CXCR3-negative and CXCR3-positive naive CD8 T cells. No DNA is given; TCRdb re-called the 5' RACE reads and lists each CDR3 protein once. The sample includes around 140,000 distinct CDR3 sequences. Sequences were obtained from naive CXCR3+ CD8+ T cells from blood. These receptors were collected from a human donor in good health. Some clones in this sample may be carry-over from other donors' samples. Both conserved end residues are part of each CDR3.

V gene	J gene	CDR3 protein
TRBV7-9	TRBJ2-7	CASSSPEGLYEQYF
TRBV28	TRBJ2-5	CASSFPTLTSGRAGVETQYF
TRBV12-3/TRBV12-4	TRBJ2-5	CASSLPSYQETQYF
TRBV11-2	TRBJ2-2	CASSLAVTGELFF
TRBV28	TRBJ2-5	CASSFIPGYRDRERETQYF
TRBV3-1	TRBJ2-1	CASSQQTGYNEQFF
TRBV28	TRBJ2-1	CASSFVTSGEQFF
TRBV28	TRBJ2-7	CASRGDRVASYEQCF
TRBV24-1	TRBJ2-4	CATSDLRGDIQYF
TRBV2	TRBJ2-1	CASVSGANEQFF
TRBV29-1	TRBJ2-1	CSVVPSDEQFF
TRBV12-3/TRBV12-4	TRBJ2-1	CASSLAGPRNEQFF
TRBV29-1	TRBJ2-1	CSVEWGLEVLYPNEQFF